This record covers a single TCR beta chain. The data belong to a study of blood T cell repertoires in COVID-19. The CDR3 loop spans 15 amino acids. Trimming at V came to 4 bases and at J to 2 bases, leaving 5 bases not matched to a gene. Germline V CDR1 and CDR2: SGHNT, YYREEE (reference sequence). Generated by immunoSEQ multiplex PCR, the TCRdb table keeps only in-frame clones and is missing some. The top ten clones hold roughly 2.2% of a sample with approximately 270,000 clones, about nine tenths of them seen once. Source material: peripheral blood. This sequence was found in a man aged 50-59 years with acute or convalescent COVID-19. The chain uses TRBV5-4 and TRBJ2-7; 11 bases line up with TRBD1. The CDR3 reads CASSPSGQGAYEQYF. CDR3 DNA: TGTGCCAGCAGCCCCTCGGGACAGGGGGCCTACGAGCAGTACTTC.